The subject of this entry is one T cell receptor beta chain. This CDR3 has 14 residues. Germline CDR1 and CDR2: MNHEY and SVGAGI. V was cut by 0 bases and J by 1 base, with 6 bases left in between. The data were obtained in a study of T cell changes during pregnancy in multiple sclerosis. The assay was immunoSEQ multiplex PCR, and TCRdb's table has in-frame clones only and misses some. The sample has approximately 33,000 clones, about 92% seen once; the top ten hold roughly 0.46%. Sequences were derived from CD4+ T cells from peripheral blood mononuclear cells, sampled after pregnancy. This receptor was identified in a female donor with multiple sclerosis, enrolled in a pregnancy study. The chain combines TRBV6-5 with TRBJ1-2; D ambiguous. CDR3 sequence reads: CASSYSRDNYGYTF. In DNA, the CDR3 is TGTGCCAGCAGTTACTCGAGGGATAACTATGGCTACACCTTC.